What follows describes a single T cell receptor beta chain. Antigen unknown. These data are taken from a study of cytomegalovirus exposure and HLA in healthy donors. Study-level findings and limits: Rarity characterized most TCR sequences, yet some public TCRs appeared in many donors.

Primers included in the PCR were 60 Vbeta and 13 Jbeta primers. Method: immunoSEQ multiplex PCR; TCRdb's copy keeps in-frame clones and lacks some. This repertoire shows around 160,000 clones, 77% found once; its top ten account for about 7.4%. Sequencing was carried out using PBMCs. The TCR was taken from a male donor in good health and CMV-seropositive.

In nucleotides, the CDR3 is TGCGCCAGCAGCTTGTCAGGGGGCACCGGGCGTGGCTACACCTTC. The encoded protein is CASSLSGGTGRGYTF. J is TRBJ1-2 and V is TRBV5-1; 8 bases map to TRBD1. CDR3 length: 15 amino acids. Germline values: CDR1 SGHRS, CDR2 YFSETQ. The ends lost 1 base at V and 7 bases at J; junction bases unmatched: 9.